This entry concerns a single TCR beta chain. In germline, CDR1 is SGHNT, CDR2 YENEEA. Germline trimming cut 0 bases from V and 2 bases from J; bases unmatched to any gene: 0. This CDR3 has 15 amino acids. Authors' analysis steps: Reference gene primer amplification in the assay estimated nucleated cell counts. TCRdb's table, derived via immunoSEQ multiplex PCR, lists solely in-frame clones and lacks some. That table is the source of V, J and clone size, and D and trimming were worked out from the DNA. Among around 200,000 clones, roughly 84% were seen once, and the ten largest hold 15% to 20%. These data come from a study of blood T cell repertoires in COVID-19. Study-level background: PBMCs, B-cell-depleted T cells, or T cells provided the cDNA or gDNA that made up the material.

The chain carries TRBV11-3 and TRBJ1-3, with 8 bases that match TRBD1. The sequence was obtained from an elderly woman with active or convalescent COVID-19. The material sequenced was peripheral blood. CDR3 protein: CASSLDRGPGNTIYF. CDR3 bases: TGTGCCAGCAGCTTAGACAGGGGGCCTGGAAACACCATATATTTT.